Below are 18 T cell receptor beta chains sequenced from a single sample in a study of human T cells and chemical hapten exposure (dated by TCRdb to the early 2020s). The intended sense of this specimen's time point label: patch test 1, 2 weeks after DPC sensitization. According to the study, the label for this sample's treatment or condition signals: therapeutic diphenylcyclopropenone sensitization with weekly scalp DPC. Receptors were amplified or captured by RACE. Sequencing relied on a NextSeq 500. The public reads were reanalyzed by TCRdb: fastp trimming at Q25, MiXCR alignment, in-frame beta chains only. Rows are combined by CDR3 protein, so each entry shows the most common genes and DNA. Present in this sample are tens of thousands of distinct CDR3 sequences, roughly 10% of which were seen just once. The top ten hold under 4% of the sample. This specimen consisted of whole blood, obtained in connection with sensitization to the hapten diphenylcyclopropenone (DPC). The receptors were sampled from a woman in her sixties or seventies with alopecia areata. Some clones in this sample may be carry-over from other donors' samples.

This chain joins TRBV18 and TRBJ2-3; D is unresolved. V lost 1 base and J 0 bases, leaving 11 bases between the germline ends. The CDR3 consists of 16 residues. CDR1 and CDR2 (germline): KGHSH, LQKENI. The CDR3 DNA reads as TGTGCCAGCTCACCACGAATTGGGCGTAGCACAGATACGCAGTATTTT. This gives the protein CASSPRIGRSTDTQYF. The variable domain in full, with the rest retrieved from reference TRBV18 and TRBJ2-3, is NAGVMQNPRHLVRRRGQEARLRCSPMKGHSHVYWYRQLPEEGLKFMVYLQKENIIDESGMPKERFSAEFPKEGPSILRIQQVVRGDSAAYFCASSPRIGRSTDTQYFGPGTRLTVL.

This clonotype has ten or more counts. The chain uses TRBV19 and TRBJ2-3; 8 bases are shared with TRBD2. Germline V gene data show CDR1 as LNHDA and CDR2 as SQIVND (reference sequence). Trimming cost V 8 bases and J 6 bases; bases outside gene matches: 4. CDR3 length: 12 residues. The CDR3 DNA follows: TGTGCCAGTGGAGCGGGGGTGGATACGCAGTATTTT. This codes for CASGAGVDTQYF.

This clonotype came up a few times. The chain uses TRBV2 and TRBJ1-6, with 10 positions matching TRBD1. Per the germline V gene, CDR1 is SNHLY and CDR2 is FYNNEI. Trimming at V came to 6 bases and at J to 9 bases, leaving 5 bases not matched to a gene. The CDR3 totals 14 residues. CDR3 amino acids: CASRPGQGVSPLHF. DNA for the CDR3: TGTGCCAGCAGGCCAGGACAGGGGGTTTCACCCCTCCACTTT. Looking up the rest from reference TRBV2 and TRBJ1-6 gives the full variable domain: EPEVTQTPSHQVTQMGQEVILRCVPISNHLYFYWYRQILGQKVEFLVSFYNNEISEKSEIFDDQFSVERPDGSNFTLKIRSTKLEDSAMYFCASRPGQGVSPLHFGNGTRLTVT.

The chain recombines TRBV12-3 or TRBV12-4 with TRBJ2-7, with D unresolved. Trimming removed 3 bases from V and 3 bases from J, with 6 bases in between. CDR3 length: 12 amino acids. The CDR3 loop is CASSLGSYEQYF. As DNA, the CDR3 is TGTGCCAGCAGTTTGGGCAGCTACGAGCAGTACTTC.

This clonotype was seen ten or more times. This chain uses TRBV29-1 with TRBJ1-5; 9 bases map to TRBD1. J gave up 4 bases and V 6 bases, and 10 bases lay outside the gene matches. Per the germline V gene, CDR1 is SQVTM and CDR2 is ANQGSEA. The CDR3 runs 15 residues. Here the CDR3 DNA reads TGCAGCGTAGGGACAGGGTTTTTAGGGAATCAGCCCCAGCATTTT. The encoded protein is CSVGTGFLGNQPQHF. Drawing the rest from reference TRBV29-1 and TRBJ1-5, the complete variable domain is SAVISQKPSRDICQRGTSLTIQCQVDSQVTMMFWYRQQPGQSLTLIATANQGSEATYESGFVIDKFPISRPNLTFSTLTVSNMSPEDSSIYLCSVGTGFLGNQPQHFGDGTRLSIL.

This clonotype came up many times. The CDR3 bases are TGTGCCAGCAGCCCAACCCGGGGGGGCGTAGGGATCGAGCAGTACTTC. Protein sequence: CASSPTRGGVGIEQYF. The chain carries TRBV11-2 and TRBJ2-7, with 8 nucleotides matching TRBD2. Germline CDR1 SGHAT, CDR2 FQNNGV. This CDR3 region has 16 residues. Unmatched junction bases numbered 15, after V lost 5 bases and J lost 6 bases.

This clonotype was seen many times. The rearrangement uses TRBV6-2 or TRBV6-3 and TRBJ1-1; D possibly corresponds to TRBD1 (5 bases). V lost 2 bases to trimming and J lost 5 bases, with 21 bases between them. The germline CDR1 and CDR2 sequences are MNHEY and SVGEGT. The CDR3 length is 17 residues. DNA of the CDR3: TGTGCCAGCAGTTACCTTGTTAATGGCATAGGGGATACTGAAGCTTTCTTT. Protein sequence: CASSYLVNGIGDTEAFF.

There are a few counts of this clonotype. This sequence joins TRBV2 and TRBJ2-7; either TRBD1 or TRBD2 may supply D (5 bases each). V was trimmed by 2 bases and J by 2 bases, leaving 19 bases between them. Germline V CDR1 and CDR2: SNHLY, FYNNEI. This CDR3 has 17 amino acids. In DNA form, the CDR3 reads TGTGCCAGCAGTGAAAATGTAGTGGGGGACCGGCCCTACGAGCAGTACTTC. Protein: CASSENVVGDRPYEQYF. The variable domain in full, with the rest retrieved from reference TRBV2 and TRBJ2-7, is EPEVTQTPSHQVTQMGQEVILRCVPISNHLYFYWYRQILGQKVEFLVSFYNNEISEKSEIFDDQFSVERPDGSNFTLKIRSTKLEDSAMYFCASSENVVGDRPYEQYFGPGTRLTVT.

Comment on this clonotype: A much larger clone differs from this one at a single base, so this may be a read error. The rearrangement joins TRBV2 to TRBJ1-2; the D is unclear. Germline CDR1 is SNHLY and CDR2 is FYNNEI. This CDR3 is 10 amino acids long. CDR3: CTSSQRGYTF. In nucleotides, the CDR3 is TGTACCAGCAGCCAAAGGGGCTACACCTTC.

The table lists this clonotype with a few counts. The rearrangement uses TRBV6-2 or TRBV6-3 and TRBJ1-1; 7 nucleotides line up with TRBD1. V shed 6 bases and J 5 bases; nucleotides not matched to a gene: 12. The CDR3 is 15 amino acids. Per germline, CDR1 MNHEY and CDR2 SVGEGT. In DNA, the CDR3 is TGTGCCAGCAGCGAGTTACAGGGGAGGTTTACTGAAGCTTTCTTT. It translates to CASSELQGRFTEAFF.

This chain connects TRBV7-6 to TRBJ2-7; possible D gene TRBD2, 6 bases. The V and J ends lost 1 base and 6 bases respectively, with 13 bases between them. Germline CDR1 SGHVS, CDR2 FNYEAQ. This CDR3 contains 14 residues. DNA of the CDR3: TGTGCCAGCAGCTTAGGATCGGGGGTTTCCGAGCAGTACTTC. It is translated as CASSLGSGVSEQYF.

This clonotype has a count of ten or more. This sequence joins TRBV6-2 or TRBV6-3 and TRBJ2-7, with 8 bases fitting TRBD2. This CDR3 has 14 residues. CDR1 is MNHEY and CDR2 is SVGEGT in the germline V gene. With 7 bases clipped from V and 1 base from J, the junction kept 6 bases outside the gene matches. In DNA form, the CDR3 reads TGTGCCAGCACCCGGGAGGGCTGGTCCTACGAGCAGTACTTC. Translation: CASTREGWSYEQYF.

The chain couples TRBV9 to TRBJ2-3, with TRBD2 matching over 9 bases. V was clipped by 0 bases and J by 4 bases; unmatched bases: 6. The V gene's germline CDR1 is SGDLS and CDR2 YYNGEE. The CDR3 loop spans 16 amino acids. The DNA of the CDR3 is TGTGCCAGCAGCGTAGATGGCGGGGGGGAGTCAGATACGCAGTATTTT. Its translation is CASSVDGGGESDTQYF.

This clonotype was counted between two and nine times. This chain uses TRBV12-3 or TRBV12-4 with TRBJ2-5; 10 positions agree with TRBD1. The length of the CDR3 is 15 residues. With 2 bases clipped from V and 5 bases from J, the junction kept 5 bases outside the gene matches. In DNA, the CDR3 is TGTGCCAGCAGTTTATCCGGGACAGGGGTGGAGACCCAGTACTTC. Residues: CASSLSGTGVETQYF.

This clonotype turned up a few times. This sequence joins TRBV6-5 and TRBJ1-1, with 8 bases matching TRBD1. CDR1 and CDR2 from the germline V gene are MNHEY and SVGAGI. CDR3 length: 17 amino acids. The J segment lost 1 base and the V segment lost 6 bases, leaving 13 bases of the junction unmatched. CDR3 nucleotides: TGTGCCAGCAGCCACGGACAGGGAAGGTCATGGAACACTGAAGCTTTCTTT. Its protein is CASSHGQGRSWNTEAFF.

This chain connects TRBV19 to TRBJ1-4, with 7 bases fitting TRBD1. Germline V gives CDR1 LNHDA, CDR2 SQIVND (reference sequence). V dropped 6 bases and J dropped 4; count of bases not matched to a gene: 8. The CDR3 covers 15 residues. DNA for the CDR3: TGTGCCAGTAGCCGCCTGGGACAGAGTAATGAAAAACTGTTTTTT. It yields the protein CASSRLGQSNEKLFF. Together with reference TRBV19 and TRBJ1-4, the CDR3 gives the full variable domain: DGGITQSPKYLFRKEGQNVTLSCEQNLNHDAMYWYRQDPGQGLRLIYYSQIVNDFQKGDIAEGYSVSREKKESFPLTVTSAQKNPTAFYLCASSRLGQSNEKLFFGSGTQLSVL.

This clonotype has at least ten counts. This chain joins TRBV6-5 and TRBJ2-3; D unresolved. Trimming removed 6 bases from V and 2 bases from J, with 9 bases in between. Germline CDR1 and CDR2: MNHEY and SVGAGI. This CDR3 has 13 residues. CDR3 amino acids: CASSRDLTDTQYF. As DNA, the CDR3 is TGTGCCAGCAGCCGCGACCTCACAGATACGCAGTATTTT.

Many counts were recorded for this clonotype. The chain uses TRBV14 and TRBJ1-2; D call uncertain. The CDR3 loop spans 15 amino acids. V lost 1 base to trimming and J lost 4 bases, with 13 bases between them. From germline, CDR1 is SGHDN and CDR2 FVKESK. CDR3 amino acids: CASSQVGGLGYGYTF. The CDR3 DNA sequence: TGTGCCAGCAGCCAAGTTGGAGGGTTGGGCTATGGCTACACCTTC.